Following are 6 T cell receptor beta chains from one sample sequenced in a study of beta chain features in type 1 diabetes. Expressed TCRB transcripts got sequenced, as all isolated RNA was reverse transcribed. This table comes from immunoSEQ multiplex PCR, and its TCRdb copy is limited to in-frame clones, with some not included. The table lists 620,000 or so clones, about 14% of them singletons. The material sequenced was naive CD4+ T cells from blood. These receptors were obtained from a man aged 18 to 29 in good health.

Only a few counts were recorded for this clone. The CDR3 loop is CSAGGFGYTF. The CDR3 nucleotides are TGCAGTGCCGGGGGCTTTGGCTACACCTTC. The rearrangement joins TRBV20-1 to TRBJ1-2; perhaps TRBD1 as D (6 bases). The length of the CDR3 is 10 residues. Between the trimmed V and J ends, which lost 6 bases and 7 bases, there was a span of 9 bases. Germline V gene lookup returns CDR1 DFQATT and CDR2 SNEGSKA (reference sequence).

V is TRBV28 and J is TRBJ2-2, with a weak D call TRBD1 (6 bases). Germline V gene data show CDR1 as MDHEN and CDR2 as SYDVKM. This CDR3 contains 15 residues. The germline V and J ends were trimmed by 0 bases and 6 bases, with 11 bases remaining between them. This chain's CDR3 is CASSLWKQGAGELFF. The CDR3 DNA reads TGTGCCAGCAGTTTATGGAAACAGGGCGCCGGGGAGCTGTTTTTT.

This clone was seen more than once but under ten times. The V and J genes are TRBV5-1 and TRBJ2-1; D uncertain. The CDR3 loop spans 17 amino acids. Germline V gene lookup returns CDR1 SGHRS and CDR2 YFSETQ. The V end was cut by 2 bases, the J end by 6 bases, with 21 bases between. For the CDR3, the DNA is TGCGCCAGCAGCTTAATTGTTGAGATTCGCTGGTCCAATGAGCAGTTCTTC. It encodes CASSLIVEIRWSNEQFF.

The CDR3 region is CASSSFVTGSYGYTF. The CDR3 nucleotides read TGTGCCAGCAGTTCGTTTGTTACAGGGAGCTATGGCTACACCTTC. The V gene is TRBV27, the J gene TRBJ1-2; D possibly corresponds to TRBD1 (6 bases). V lost 4 bases, J lost 4 bases, and 16 bases lay in between. Germline-derived CDR1 and CDR2 are MNHEY and SMNVEV (reference sequence). This CDR3 is built from 15 residues.

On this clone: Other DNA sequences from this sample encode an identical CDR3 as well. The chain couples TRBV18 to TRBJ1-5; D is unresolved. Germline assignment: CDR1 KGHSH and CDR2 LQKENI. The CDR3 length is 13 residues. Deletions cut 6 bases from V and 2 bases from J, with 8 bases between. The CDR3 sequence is CASSPDGNQPQHF. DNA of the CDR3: TGTGCCAGCTCCCCAGACGGCAATCAGCCCCAGCATTTT. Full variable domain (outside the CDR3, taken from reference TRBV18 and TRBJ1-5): NAGVMQNPRHLVRRRGQEARLRCSPMKGHSHVYWYRQLPEEGLKFMVYLQKENIIDESGMPKERFSAEFPKEGPSILRIQQVVRGDSAAYFCASSPDGNQPQHFGDGTRLSIL.

CDR3 in amino acids: CATSRDDRDNQPQHF. The CDR3 nucleotides read TGTGCCACCAGCAGAGATGACAGGGACAATCAGCCCCAGCATTTT. The V gene is TRBV15, the J gene TRBJ1-5; 7 positions match TRBD1. The J segment lost 3 bases and the V segment lost 0 bases, leaving 2 bases of the junction unmatched. The germline gives CDR1 LNHNV, CDR2 YYDKDF (reference sequence). The CDR3 length is 15 residues.